A single sample gave rise to the 9 T cell receptor beta chains below, sequenced in a study of CD8 T cells in Susac syndrome. RNA amounts of roughly 0.45 to 1 ug underwent reverse transcription with random hexamers. TCRdb reprocessed the immunoSEQ multiplex PCR reads with MiXCR, giving one entry per CDR3 protein. The sample records about 200,000 distinct CDR3 sequences, more than 90% being singletons. The source material was CD4+ T cells from PBMCs. The receptors were gathered from a human donor with multiple sclerosis.

The V call is TRBV9, the J call TRBJ1-2, with 8 bases identical to TRBD1. There are 14 residues in the CDR3. Trimming removed 0 bases from V and 7 bases from J; junction bases left unmatched: 5. Germline CDR1 reads SGDLS; CDR2 reads YYNGEE. CDR3: CASSVVTGGSGYTF. The CDR3 nucleotides read TGTGCCAGCAGCGTAGTAACAGGGGGTAGTGGCTACACCTTC.

This chain connects TRBV7-2 to TRBJ2-1; TRBD2 matches 12 bases. The CDR3 is 16 amino acids. The trim removed 3 bases at V and 3 bases at J, leaving 3 bases unmatched. Per the germline V gene, CDR1 is SGHTA and CDR2 is FQGNSA. CDR3 residues: CASSFGLAGNYNEQFF. In DNA form, the CDR3 reads TGTGCCAGCAGCTTCGGACTAGCGGGAAACTACAATGAGCAGTTCTTC.

The V call is TRBV30, the J call TRBJ1-5, with D unresolved. The CDR3 covers 13 residues. Trimming shortened V by 1 base and J by 2 bases, and 6 bases separated the two germline ends. Germline assignment: CDR1 GTSNPN and CDR2 SVGIG (reference sequence). In DNA, the CDR3 is TGTGCCTGGAGTGAGCGTGGCAATCAGCCCCAGCATTTT. Translating it yields CAWSERGNQPQHF.

The rearrangement uses TRBV3-1 and TRBJ1-6, with 10 bases matching TRBD1. The V and J ends lost 4 bases and 10 bases, in that order; junction bases with no gene match: 4. In germline, CDR1 is LGHDT, CDR2 YNNKEL (reference sequence). The CDR3 has 14 residues. CDR3 nucleotide sequence: TGTGCCAGCAGCCTAAGGGACAGGGGCTCACCCCTCCACTTT. Amino acid sequence: CASSLRDRGSPLHF.

The DNA of the CDR3 is TGTGCCTGGAGTGTAAGGGGGGCCTCCGAGCAGTACTTC. Translation: CAWSVRGASEQYF. The V and J genes are TRBV30 and TRBJ2-7; the D gene could be TRBD1 or TRBD2 (6 bases each). Germline CDR1 and CDR2: GTSNPN and SVGIG (reference sequence). Trimming removed 0 bases at V and 6 bases at J, with 12 bases between. This CDR3 region has 13 residues. Variable domain in full (rest from reference TRBV30 and TRBJ2-7): SQTIHQWPATLVQPVGSPLSLECTVEGTSNPNLYWYRQAAGRGLQLLFYSVGIGQISSEVPQNLSASRPQDRQFILSSKKLLLSDSGFYLCAWSVRGASEQYFGPGTRLTVT.

The V gene is TRBV3-1, the J gene TRBJ2-5; D is undetermined. This CDR3 has 15 residues. Germline V gene data show CDR1 as LGHDT and CDR2 as YNNKEL (reference sequence). V was cut by 2 bases and J by 7 bases, with 17 bases left in between. CDR3 protein: CASSQTASVESTQYF. The CDR3 nucleotides read TGTGCCAGCAGCCAAACAGCCTCAGTCGAGTCGACCCAGTACTTC.

The chain has TRBV20-1 and TRBJ1-3; a possible D gene is TRBD1 (6 bases). Germline values: CDR1 DFQATT, CDR2 SNEGSKA (reference sequence). Trimming stripped 3 bases from V and 2 bases from J, with 8 bases between. CDR3 length: 13 residues. Written as DNA, the CDR3 is TGCAGTGCTAGTAAGGGGGCTGGAAACACCATATATTTT. Translation gives CSASKGAGNTIYF.

V usage is TRBV10-2 and J usage is TRBJ2-6; 8 nucleotides align to TRBD1. Germline V lookup: CDR1 WSHSY, CDR2 SAAADI. Losses at the gene ends were 6 bases for V and 4 bases for J; bases not matched to a gene: 11. The CDR3 covers 17 residues. DNA for the CDR3: TGCGCCAGCAGACCGGGACAGGTCTTCAAGGGGGCCAACGTCCTGACTTTC. Its protein is CASRPGQVFKGANVLTF.

In this sample, this clonotype turned up once. The rearrangement joins TRBV4-1 to TRBJ1-2; a weak D match, TRBD1 (6 bases). The germline gives CDR1 MGHRA, CDR2 YSYEKL. Trimming pared 2 bases from V and 1 base from J, leaving 8 bases between. The CDR3 spans 14 residues. Here the CDR3 DNA reads TGCGCCAGCAGCCAAACAGGGAGTAACTATGGCTACACCTTC. Amino acid sequence: CASSQTGSNYGYTF.